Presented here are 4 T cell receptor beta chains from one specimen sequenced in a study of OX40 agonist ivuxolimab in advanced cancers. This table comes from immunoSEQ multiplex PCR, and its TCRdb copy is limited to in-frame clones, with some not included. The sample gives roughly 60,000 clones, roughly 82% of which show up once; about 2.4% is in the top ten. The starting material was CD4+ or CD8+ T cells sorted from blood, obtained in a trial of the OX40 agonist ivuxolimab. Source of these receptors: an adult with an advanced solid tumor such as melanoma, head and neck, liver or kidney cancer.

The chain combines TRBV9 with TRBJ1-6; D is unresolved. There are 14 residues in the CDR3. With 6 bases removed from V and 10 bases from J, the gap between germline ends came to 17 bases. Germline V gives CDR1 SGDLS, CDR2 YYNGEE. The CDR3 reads CASTVGVYGSPLHF. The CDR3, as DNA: TGTGCCAGCACCGTTGGGGTTTATGGATCACCCCTCCACTTT. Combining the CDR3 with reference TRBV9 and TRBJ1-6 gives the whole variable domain DSGVTQTPKHLITATGQRVTLRCSPRSGDLSVYWYQQSLDQGLQFLIQYYNGEERAKGNILERFSAQQFPDLHSELNLSSLELGDSALYFCASTVGVYGSPLHFGNGTRLTVT.

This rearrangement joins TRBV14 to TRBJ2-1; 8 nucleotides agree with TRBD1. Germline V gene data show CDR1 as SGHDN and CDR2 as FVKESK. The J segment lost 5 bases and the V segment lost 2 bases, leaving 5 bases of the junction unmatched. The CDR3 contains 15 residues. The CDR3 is CASSQLTGADNEQFF. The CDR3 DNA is TGTGCCAGCAGCCAACTGACAGGGGCGGACAATGAGCAGTTCTTC.

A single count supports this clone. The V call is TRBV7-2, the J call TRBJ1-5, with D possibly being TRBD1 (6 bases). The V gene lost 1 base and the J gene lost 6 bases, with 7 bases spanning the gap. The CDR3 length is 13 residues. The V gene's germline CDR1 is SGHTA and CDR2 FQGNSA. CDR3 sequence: CASSLEGGQPQHF. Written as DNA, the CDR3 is TGTGCCAGCAGCTTAGAAGGGGGTCAGCCCCAGCATTTT.

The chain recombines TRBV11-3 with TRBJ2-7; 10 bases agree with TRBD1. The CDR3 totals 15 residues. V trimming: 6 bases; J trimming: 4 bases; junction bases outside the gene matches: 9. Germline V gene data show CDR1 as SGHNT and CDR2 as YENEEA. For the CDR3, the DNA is TGTGCCAGCAGTCTCGGCGGGACAGGGGTTTACGAGCAGTACTTC. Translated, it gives CASSLGGTGVYEQYF.